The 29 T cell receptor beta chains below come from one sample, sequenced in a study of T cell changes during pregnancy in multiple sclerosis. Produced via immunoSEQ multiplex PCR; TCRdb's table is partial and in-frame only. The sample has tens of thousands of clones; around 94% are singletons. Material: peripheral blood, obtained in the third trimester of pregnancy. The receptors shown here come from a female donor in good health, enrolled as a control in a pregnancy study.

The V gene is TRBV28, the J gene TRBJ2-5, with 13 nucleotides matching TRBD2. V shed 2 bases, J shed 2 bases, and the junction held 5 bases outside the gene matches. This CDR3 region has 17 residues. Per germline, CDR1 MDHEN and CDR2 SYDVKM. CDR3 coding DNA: TGTGCCAGCAGTTTACCGGTGGGACTAGCGGGGCAAGAGACCCAGTACTTC. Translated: CASSLPVGLAGQETQYF.

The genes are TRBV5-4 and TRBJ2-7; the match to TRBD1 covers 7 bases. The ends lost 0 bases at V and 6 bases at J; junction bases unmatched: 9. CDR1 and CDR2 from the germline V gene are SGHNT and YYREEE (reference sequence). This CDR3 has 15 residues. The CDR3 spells CASSLGQGYSGEQYF. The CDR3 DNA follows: TGTGCCAGCAGCTTGGGACAGGGATACTCGGGCGAGCAGTACTTC. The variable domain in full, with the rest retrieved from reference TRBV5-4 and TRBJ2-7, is ETGVTQSPTHLIKTRGQQVTLRCSSQSGHNTVSWYQQALGQGPQFIFQYYREEENGRGNFPPRFSGLQFPNYSSELNVNALELDDSALYLCASSLGQGYSGEQYFGPGTRLTVT.

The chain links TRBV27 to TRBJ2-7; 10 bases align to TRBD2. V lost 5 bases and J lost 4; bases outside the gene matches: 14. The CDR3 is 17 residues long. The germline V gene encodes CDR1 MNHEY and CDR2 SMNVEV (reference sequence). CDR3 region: CASSGESGRAWVYEQYF. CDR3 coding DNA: TGTGCCAGCAGTGGCGAAAGCGGGAGGGCCTGGGTGTACGAGCAGTACTTC.

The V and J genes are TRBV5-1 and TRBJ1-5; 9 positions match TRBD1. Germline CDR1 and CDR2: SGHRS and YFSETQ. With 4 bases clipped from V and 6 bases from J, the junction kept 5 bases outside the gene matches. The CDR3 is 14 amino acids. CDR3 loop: CASSRTGGLQPQHF. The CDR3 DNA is TGCGCCAGCAGCCGAACAGGGGGCCTTCAGCCCCAGCATTTT.

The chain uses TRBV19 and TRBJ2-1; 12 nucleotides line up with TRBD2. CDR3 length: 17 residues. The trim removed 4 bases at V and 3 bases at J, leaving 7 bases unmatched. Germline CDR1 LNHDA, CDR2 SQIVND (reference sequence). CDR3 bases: TGTGCCAGTAGTAAGGGGGGGGGACTAGCGGGCTACAATGAGCAGTTCTTC. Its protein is CASSKGGGLAGYNEQFF.

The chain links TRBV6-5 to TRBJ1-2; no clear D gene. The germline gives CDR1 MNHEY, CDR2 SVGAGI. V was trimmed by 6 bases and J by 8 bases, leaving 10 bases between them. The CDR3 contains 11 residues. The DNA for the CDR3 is TGTGCCAGCAGAGCACTTTCCGGCTACACCTTC. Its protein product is CASRALSGYTF.

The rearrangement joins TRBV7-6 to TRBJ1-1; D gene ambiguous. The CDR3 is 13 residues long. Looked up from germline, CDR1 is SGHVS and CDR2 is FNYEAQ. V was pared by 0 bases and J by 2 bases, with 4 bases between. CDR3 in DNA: TGTGCCAGCAGCTTAGCTCATAACACTGAAGCTTTCTTT. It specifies CASSLAHNTEAFF.

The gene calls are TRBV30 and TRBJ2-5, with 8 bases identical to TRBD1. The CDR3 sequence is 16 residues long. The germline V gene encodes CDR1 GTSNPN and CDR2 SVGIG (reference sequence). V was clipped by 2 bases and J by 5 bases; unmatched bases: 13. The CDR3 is CAWSIGRQGKGETQYF. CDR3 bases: TGTGCCTGGAGTATCGGCCGACAGGGGAAAGGGGAGACCCAGTACTTC.

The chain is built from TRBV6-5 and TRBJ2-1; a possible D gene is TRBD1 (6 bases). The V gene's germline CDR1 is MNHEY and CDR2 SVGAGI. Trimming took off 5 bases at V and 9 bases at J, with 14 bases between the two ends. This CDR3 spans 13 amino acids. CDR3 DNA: TGTGCCAGCAGTCGGCTGGGGGCCGGTGAGCAGTTCTTC. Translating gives CASSRLGAGEQFF.

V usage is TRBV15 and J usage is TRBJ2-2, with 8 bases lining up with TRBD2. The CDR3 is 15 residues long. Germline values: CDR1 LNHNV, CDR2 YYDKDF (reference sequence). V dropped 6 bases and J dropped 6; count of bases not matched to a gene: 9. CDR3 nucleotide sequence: TGTGCCACCAGTCGGCCTGGGACTAGAGCCGGGGAGCTGTTTTTT. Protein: CATSRPGTRAGELFF. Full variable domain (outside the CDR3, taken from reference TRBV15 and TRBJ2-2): DAMVIQNPRYQVTQFGKPVTLSCSQTLNHNVMYWYQQKSSQAPKLLFHYYDKDFNNEADTPDNFQSRRPNTSFCFLDIRSPGLGDTAMYLCATSRPGTRAGELFFGEGSRLTVL.

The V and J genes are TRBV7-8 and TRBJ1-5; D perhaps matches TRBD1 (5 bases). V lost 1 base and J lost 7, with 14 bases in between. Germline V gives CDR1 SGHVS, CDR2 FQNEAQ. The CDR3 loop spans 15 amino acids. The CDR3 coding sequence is TGTGCCAGCAGCTTAGATGCGGTGGGGCCCCAGCCCCAGCATTTT. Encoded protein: CASSLDAVGPQPQHF.

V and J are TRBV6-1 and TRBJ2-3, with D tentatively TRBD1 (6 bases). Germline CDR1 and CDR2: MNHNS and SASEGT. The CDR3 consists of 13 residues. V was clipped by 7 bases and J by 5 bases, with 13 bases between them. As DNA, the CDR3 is TGTGCCAGCATGCAGGGGCTAGGAGATACGCAGTATTTT. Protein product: CASMQGLGDTQYF.

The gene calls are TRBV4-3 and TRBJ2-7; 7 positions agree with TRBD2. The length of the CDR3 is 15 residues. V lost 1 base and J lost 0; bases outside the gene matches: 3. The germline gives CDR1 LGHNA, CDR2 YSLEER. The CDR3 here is CASSQGLAGSYEQYF. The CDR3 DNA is TGCGCCAGCAGCCAAGGGTTAGCGGGCTCCTACGAGCAGTACTTC.

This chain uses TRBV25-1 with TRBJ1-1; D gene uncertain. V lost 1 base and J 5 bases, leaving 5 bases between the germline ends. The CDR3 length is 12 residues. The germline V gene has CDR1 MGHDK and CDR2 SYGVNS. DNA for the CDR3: TGTGCCAGCAGTGAATCGGGGACTGAAGCTTTCTTT. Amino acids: CASSESGTEAFF.

The CDR3 is CASSKLAGGPNEQFF. CDR3 coding DNA: TGTGCCAGCAGCAAACTAGCGGGGGGGCCCAATGAGCAGTTCTTC. The chain employs TRBV9 and TRBJ2-1; 13 bases align to TRBD2. The germline V gene has CDR1 SGDLS and CDR2 YYNGEE. Unmatched junction bases numbered 4, after V lost 4 bases and J lost 6 bases. The CDR3 is 15 residues long. Drawing the rest from reference TRBV9 and TRBJ2-1, the complete variable domain is DSGVTQTPKHLITATGQRVTLRCSPRSGDLSVYWYQQSLDQGLQFLIQYYNGEERAKGNILERFSAQQFPDLHSELNLSSLELGDSALYFCASSKLAGGPNEQFFGPGTRLTVL.

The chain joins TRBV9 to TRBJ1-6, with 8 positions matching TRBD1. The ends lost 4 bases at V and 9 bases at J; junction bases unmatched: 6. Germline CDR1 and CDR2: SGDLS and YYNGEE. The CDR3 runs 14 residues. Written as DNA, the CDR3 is TGTGCCAGCAGCCCGACAGGGGTGGGTTCACCCCTCCACTTT. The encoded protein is CASSPTGVGSPLHF. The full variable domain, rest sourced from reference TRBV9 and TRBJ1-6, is DSGVTQTPKHLITATGQRVTLRCSPRSGDLSVYWYQQSLDQGLQFLIQYYNGEERAKGNILERFSAQQFPDLHSELNLSSLELGDSALYFCASSPTGVGSPLHFGNGTRLTVT.

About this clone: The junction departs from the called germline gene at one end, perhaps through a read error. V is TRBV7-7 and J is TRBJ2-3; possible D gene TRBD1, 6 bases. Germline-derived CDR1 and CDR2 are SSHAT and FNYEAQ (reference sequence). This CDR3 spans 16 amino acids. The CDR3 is CASSPALGRGGDTQYF. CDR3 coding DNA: TGTGCTAGCAGCCCAGCTTTGGGACGAGGGGGAGATACGCAGTATTTT.

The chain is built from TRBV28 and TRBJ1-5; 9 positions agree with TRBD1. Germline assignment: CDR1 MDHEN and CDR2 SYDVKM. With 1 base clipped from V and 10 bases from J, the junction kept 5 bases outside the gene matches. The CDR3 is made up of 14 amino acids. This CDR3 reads CASSLSTGGLPQHF. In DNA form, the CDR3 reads TGTGCCAGCAGTTTATCAACAGGGGGCTTACCCCAGCATTTT.

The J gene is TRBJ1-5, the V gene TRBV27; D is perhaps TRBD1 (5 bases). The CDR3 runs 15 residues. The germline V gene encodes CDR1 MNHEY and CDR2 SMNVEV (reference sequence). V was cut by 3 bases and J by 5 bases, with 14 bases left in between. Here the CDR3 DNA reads TGTGCCAGCAGTTTCACACGAGGAGGGGATCAGCCCCAGCATTTT. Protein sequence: CASSFTRGGDQPQHF.

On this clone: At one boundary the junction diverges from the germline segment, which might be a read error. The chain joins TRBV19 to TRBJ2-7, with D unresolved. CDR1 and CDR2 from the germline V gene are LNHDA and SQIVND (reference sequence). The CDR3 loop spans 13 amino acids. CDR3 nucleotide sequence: TGTGCCAGTAGTATAGGACTCCCCTCCGAGCGGTACTTC. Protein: CASSIGLPSERYF.

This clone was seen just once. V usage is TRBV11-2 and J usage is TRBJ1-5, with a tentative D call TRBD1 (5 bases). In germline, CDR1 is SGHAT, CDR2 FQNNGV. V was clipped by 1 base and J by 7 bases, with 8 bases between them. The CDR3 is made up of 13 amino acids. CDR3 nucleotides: TGTGCCAGCAGCTTAGCGCAGGGCCAGCCCCAGCATTTT. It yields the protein CASSLAQGQPQHF.

The CDR3 coding sequence is TGTGCCAGCACATTTTCTACAGGGTCCGGTGAGCAGTTCTTC. It encodes CASTFSTGSGEQFF. The chain combines TRBV27 with TRBJ2-1; D might be TRBD1 (6 bases). The CDR3 has 14 residues. Per the germline V gene, CDR1 is MNHEY and CDR2 is SMNVEV (reference sequence). V shed 7 bases and J shed 9 bases, with 19 bases lying between them.

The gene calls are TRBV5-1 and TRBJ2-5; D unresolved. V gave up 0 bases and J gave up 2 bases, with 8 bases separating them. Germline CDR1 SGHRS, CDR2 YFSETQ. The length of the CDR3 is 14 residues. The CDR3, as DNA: TGCGCCAGCAGCTTGGATCCCTTTCAAGAGACCCAGTACTTC. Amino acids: CASSLDPFQETQYF. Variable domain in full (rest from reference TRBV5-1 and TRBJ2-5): KAGVTQTPRYLIKTRGQQVTLSCSPISGHRSVSWYQQTPGQGLQFLFEYFSETQRNKGNFPGRFSGRQFSNSRSEMNVSTLELGDSALYLCASSLDPFQETQYFGPGTRLLVL.

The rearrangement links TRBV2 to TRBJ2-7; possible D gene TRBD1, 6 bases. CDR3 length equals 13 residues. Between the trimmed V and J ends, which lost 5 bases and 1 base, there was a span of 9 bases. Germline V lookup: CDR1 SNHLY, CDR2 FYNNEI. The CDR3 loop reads CASSRDISYEQYF. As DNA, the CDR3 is TGTGCCAGCAGTCGGGACATTTCCTACGAGCAGTACTTC.

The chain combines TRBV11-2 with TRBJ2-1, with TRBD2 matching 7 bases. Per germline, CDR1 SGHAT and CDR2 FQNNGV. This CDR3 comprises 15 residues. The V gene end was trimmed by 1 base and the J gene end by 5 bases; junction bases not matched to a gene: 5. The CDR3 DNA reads TGTGCCAGCAGCTTAGCCGCGGGACTAAACAATGAGCAGTTCTTC. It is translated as CASSLAAGLNNEQFF.

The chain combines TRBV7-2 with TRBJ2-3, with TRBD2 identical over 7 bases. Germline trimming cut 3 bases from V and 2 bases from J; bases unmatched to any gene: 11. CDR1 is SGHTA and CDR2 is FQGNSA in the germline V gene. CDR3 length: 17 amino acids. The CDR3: CASSFPREAGITDTQYF. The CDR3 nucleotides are TGTGCCAGCAGCTTTCCCAGGGAAGCGGGAATCACAGATACGCAGTATTTT.

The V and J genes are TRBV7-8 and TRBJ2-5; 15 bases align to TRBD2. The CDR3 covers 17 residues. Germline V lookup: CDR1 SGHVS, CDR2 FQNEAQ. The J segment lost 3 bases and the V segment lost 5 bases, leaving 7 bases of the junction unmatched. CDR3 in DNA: TGTGCCAGCAGCCCCCGGACTAGCGGGGGGGCGGAAGAGACCCAGTACTTC. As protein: CASSPRTSGGAEETQYF.

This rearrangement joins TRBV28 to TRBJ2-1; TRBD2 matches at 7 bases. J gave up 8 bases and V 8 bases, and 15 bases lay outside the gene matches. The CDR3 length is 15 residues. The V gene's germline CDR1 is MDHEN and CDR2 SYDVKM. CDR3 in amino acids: CASGPAGVIGDEQFF. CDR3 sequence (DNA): TGTGCCAGCGGGCCCGCGGGAGTGATCGGGGATGAGCAGTTCTTC.

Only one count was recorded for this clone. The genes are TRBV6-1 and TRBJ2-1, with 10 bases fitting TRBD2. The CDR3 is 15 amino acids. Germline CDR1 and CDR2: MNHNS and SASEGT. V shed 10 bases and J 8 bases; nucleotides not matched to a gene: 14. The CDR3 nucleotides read TGTGCCATAGAGGGCCTTAGCGGGGGGTCGGATGAGCAGTTCTTC. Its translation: CAIEGLSGGSDEQFF.